This record covers a single T cell receptor beta chain. The entry originates in a study of blood T cell repertoires in COVID-19. Study background: Samples of COVID-19 (acute and convalescent) were obtained from the United States, Italy and Spain. The cDNA or gDNA used as material had been derived from T cells, B-cell-depleted T cells, or PBMCs.

The germline gives CDR1 SGHRS, CDR2 YFSETQ. J gave up 6 bases and V 0 bases, and 0 bases lay outside the gene matches. The CDR3 has 13 amino acids. As originally analysed: Amplified reference gene primers provided the basis for estimating nucleated cell counts. Sequencing was performed with immunoSEQ multiplex PCR; in TCRdb, only in-frame clones are kept and a portion is missing. D and trimming come from the DNA, and the V and J calls and clone size come from that table. The table includes roughly 150,000 clones, 85% detected once. The sequence was obtained from a man between 50 and 59 years old with acute or convalescent COVID-19. Material: peripheral blood. This chain connects TRBV5-1 to TRBJ1-2; TRBD1 matches 9 bases. As DNA, the CDR3 is TGCGCCAGCAGCTTGGGGACAGGGGATGGCTACACCTTC. Protein product: CASSLGTGDGYTF.